These 19 T cell receptor beta chains originate from one sample sequenced in a study of blood T cells in healthy people across ages. For the second PCR, which ran for roughly 7 to 11 cycles, a sample-barcoded 5' primer and a J-beta primer mix were used. Each CDR3 protein is one row after TCRdb ran MiXCR on the 5' RACE reads. The sample lists around 1.1 million distinct CDR3 sequences, approximately 38% occurring once. Source material: blood. Every receptor here comes from a man aged 18 to 29 in good health.

There are many counts of this clonotype. The V gene is TRBV7-2, the J gene TRBJ2-7, with D maybe TRBD1 (5 bases). The germline V gene encodes CDR1 SGHTA and CDR2 FQGNSA. The CDR3 contains 15 residues. Trimming cost V 5 bases and J 0 bases, with 14 bases left between them. Here the CDR3 reads CASSRDRSSSYEQYF. DNA of the CDR3: TGTGCCAGCAGCCGAGACAGAAGTAGCTCCTACGAGCAGTACTTC.

This clonotype was observed a handful of times. The CDR3 DNA sequence: TGTGCCAGCAGTGAGACAATAGGGAACACTGAAGCTTTCTTT. Translating gives CASSETIGNTEAFF. This rearrangement joins TRBV2 to TRBJ1-1, with unresolved D. The CDR3 has 14 amino acids. V was cut by 3 bases and J by 1 base, with 9 bases left in between. Per the germline V gene, CDR1 is SNHLY and CDR2 is FYNNEI. Full variable domain (outside the CDR3, taken from reference TRBV2 and TRBJ1-1): EPEVTQTPSHQVTQMGQEVILRCVPISNHLYFYWYRQILGQKVEFLVSFYNNEISEKSEIFDDQFSVERPDGSNFTLKIRSTKLEDSAMYFCASSETIGNTEAFFGQGTRLTVV.

This clonotype appeared a few times. V is TRBV3-1 and J is TRBJ2-3, with a tentative D call TRBD1 (5 bases). Germline V gene lookup returns CDR1 LGHDT and CDR2 YNNKEL (reference sequence). The CDR3 is made up of 12 amino acids. The V and J ends lost 6 bases and 9 bases respectively, with 13 bases between them. CDR3 coding DNA: TGTGCCAGCAGTGAAAAGGGGATCACGCAGTATTTT. It encodes CASSEKGITQYF.

The gene calls are TRBV12-3 or TRBV12-4 and TRBJ1-2, with D possibly TRBD1 on 5 matching bases. The CDR3 runs to 12 residues. Between the trimmed V and J ends, which lost 5 bases and 6 bases, there was a span of 10 bases. CDR3 coding DNA: TGTGCCAGCAGTCTGGGACGGCATGGCTACACCTTC. As protein: CASSLGRHGYTF.

The gene calls are TRBV5-1 and TRBJ2-2; no firm D call. In germline, CDR1 is SGHRS, CDR2 YFSETQ. This CDR3 has 15 amino acids. V was trimmed by 2 bases and J by 1 base, leaving 9 bases between them. CDR3 residues: CASSFDPQNTGELFF. CDR3 nucleotides: TGCGCCAGCAGCTTTGACCCTCAGAACACCGGGGAGCTGTTTTTT. Full variable domain (outside the CDR3, taken from reference TRBV5-1 and TRBJ2-2): KAGVTQTPRYLIKTRGQQVTLSCSPISGHRSVSWYQQTPGQGLQFLFEYFSETQRNKGNFPGRFSGRQFSNSRSEMNVSTLELGDSALYLCASSFDPQNTGELFFGEGSRLTVL.

This clonotype has more than one count but fewer than ten. The CDR3 reads CASSLHIAGVGSQYF. The CDR3 coding sequence is TGTGCCAGCAGTCTCCATATAGCGGGGGTGGGGTCCCAGTACTTC. The chain joins TRBV28 to TRBJ2-5, with 9 bases aligning to TRBD2. CDR3 size: 15 residues. J was trimmed by 9 bases and V by 5 bases; bases with no gene match: 13. Looked up from germline, CDR1 is MDHEN and CDR2 is SYDVKM.

Only one count was recorded for this clonotype. The V call is TRBV6-4, the J call TRBJ2-3; 9 nucleotides match TRBD1. V shed 4 bases, J shed 3 bases, and the junction held 5 bases outside the gene matches. From germline, CDR1 is MRHNA and CDR2 SNTAGT. This CDR3 region has 15 residues. The CDR3 protein is CASSATGGGTDTQYF. DNA for the CDR3: TGTGCCAGCAGTGCCACAGGGGGCGGTACAGATACGCAGTATTTT.

The CDR3 DNA sequence: TGTGCCAGCAGAAGGGCAGGGAGTAATTCACCCCTCCACTTT. This codes for CASRRAGSNSPLHF. The chain links TRBV12-3 or TRBV12-4 to TRBJ1-6; D perhaps matches TRBD1 (5 bases). The CDR3 contains 14 residues. The V end was cut by 6 bases, the J end by 6 bases, with 12 bases between.

This clonotype was detected a few times. The CDR3 is CALEKGGTDTQYF. As DNA, the CDR3 is TGTGCCCTCGAAAAGGGGGGCACAGATACGCAGTATTTT. The chain recombines TRBV30 with TRBJ2-3; a possible D gene is TRBD1 (6 bases). V gave up 8 bases and J gave up 1 base, with 13 bases separating them. The CDR3 has 13 residues. The germline gives CDR1 GTSNPN, CDR2 SVGIG (reference sequence).

V is TRBV6-2 or TRBV6-3 and J is TRBJ1-5; D uncertain. Trimming stripped 7 bases from V and 5 bases from J, with 12 bases between. CDR1 is MNHEY and CDR2 is SVGEGT in the germline V gene. This CDR3 has 13 amino acids. Here the CDR3 reads CASTTLGHQPQHF. DNA of the CDR3: TGTGCCAGCACGACGTTAGGGCATCAGCCCCAGCATTTT.

This clonotype was observed a handful of times. The chain carries TRBV12-3 or TRBV12-4 and TRBJ2-2; D could derive from TRBD1 or TRBD2 (5 bases each). This CDR3 contains 15 residues. V was cut by 8 bases and J by 3 bases, with 16 bases left in between. Written as DNA, the CDR3 is TGTGCCAGCCCCCTACGGCAGGGAGACACCGGGGAGCTGTTTTTT. This codes for CASPLRQGDTGELFF.

This clonotype was seen only a few times. The V gene is TRBV5-1, the J gene TRBJ2-4; TRBD2 is a possible D gene (5 bases). CDR1 SGHRS and CDR2 YFSETQ come from the germline V gene. The V end lost 0 bases, the J end lost 2 bases, and 9 bases lay between the germline ends. CDR3 length: 15 residues. The CDR3: CASSLAAGTKNIQYF. In DNA form, the CDR3 reads TGCGCCAGCAGCTTGGCCGCGGGTACCAAAAACATTCAGTACTTC.

This clonotype has only a few counts. The V and J genes are TRBV27 and TRBJ1-2, with 8 bases matching TRBD1. V dropped 2 bases and J dropped 5; count of bases not matched to a gene: 10. The CDR3 runs to 16 residues. Germline V gene lookup returns CDR1 MNHEY and CDR2 SMNVEV (reference sequence). This chain's CDR3 is CASSLTLSGGSYGYTF. CDR3 DNA: TGTGCCAGCAGTTTAACCCTCTCAGGGGGCTCGTATGGCTACACCTTC.

The rearrangement uses TRBV7-2 and TRBJ1-1; D is possibly TRBD1 (5 bases). Germline V gene sequence: CDR1 SGHTA, CDR2 FQGNSA. The germline V and J ends were trimmed by 2 bases and 4 bases, with 11 bases remaining between them. CDR3 size: 14 residues. CDR3 in amino acids: CASSLTVGGTEAFF. In DNA, the CDR3 is TGTGCCAGCAGCTTAACCGTGGGGGGCACTGAAGCTTTCTTT.

Remarks on this clonotype: This clone may be a read error of a much larger clone one base away. The chain uses TRBV24-1 and TRBJ2-3; TRBD2 is a possible D gene (5 bases). From germline, CDR1 is KGHDR and CDR2 SFDVKD. This CDR3 region has 12 residues. CDR3: CAASGSTDTQYF. The CDR3 nucleotides read TGTGCCGCCAGCGGTAGCACAGATACGCAGTATTTT.

J is TRBJ2-6 and V is TRBV6-1; D not certain. The CDR3 covers 14 residues. Per germline, CDR1 MNHNS and CDR2 SASEGT. Trimming removed 6 bases at V and 0 bases at J, with 6 bases between. This chain's CDR3 is CASRDDSGANVLTF. CDR3 in DNA: TGTGCCAGCAGAGATGACTCTGGGGCCAACGTCCTGACTTTC.

This clonotype appeared a few times. This rearrangement joins TRBV6-1 to TRBJ1-2; the match to TRBD1 covers 8 bases. The ends lost 4 bases at V and 2 bases at J; junction bases unmatched: 9. The CDR3 loop spans 16 amino acids. Germline CDR1 and CDR2: MNHNS and SASEGT. This CDR3 is CASSALRDRTNYGYTF. In nucleotides, the CDR3 is TGTGCCAGCAGTGCCCTCCGGGACAGGACCAACTATGGCTACACCTTC.

As regards this clonotype: One end of the junction varies from germline; a read error may be responsible. The genes are TRBV5-1 and TRBJ1-4; TRBD1 matches at 10 bases. The germline V gene encodes CDR1 SGHRS and CDR2 YFSETQ. The CDR3 length is 15 residues. CDR3 region: CAGRLGTGVDEKLFF. The CDR3 DNA reads as TGCGCCGGCAGACTCGGGACAGGGGTTGATGAAAAACTGTTTTTT.

V is TRBV27 and J is TRBJ2-3, with 9 bases lining up with TRBD2. Germline V CDR1 and CDR2: MNHEY, SMNVEV (reference sequence). The V gene end was trimmed by 7 bases and the J gene end by 5 bases; junction bases not matched to a gene: 7. This CDR3 has 14 residues. As DNA, the CDR3 is TGTGCCAGCAAAAGGACTAGCGTTGGAGATACGCAGTATTTT. Its protein is CASKRTSVGDTQYF.